One sample yielded the 30 T cell receptor beta chains listed below, sequenced in a study of beta chain features in type 1 diabetes listed by TCRdb under 2018. The full study reports these points: Type 1 diabetes patients showed a moderate but significant shortening of TCRB CDR3 length in all four CD4+ subsets.

The library was produced with the immunoSEQ multiplex PCR assay. The entire amount of isolated RNA was reverse transcribed using the High Capacity cDNA Reverse Transcription Kit, so the sequenced TCRB transcripts were expressed ones. The immuneACCESS repertoire file appears here via TCRdb, limited to in-frame rearrangements. These files lack a portion of the clones; in checked studies, under half of the deficit traces to unresolved V genes, and the cause of the others is not known. The sample table records hundreds of thousands of clones; about 14% of these occur just once. The ten largest clones take up around 0.04% of the sample. These receptors' antigens are unknown. Sequences were obtained from naive CD4+ T cells from blood. This specimen's cell subset or site label, interpreted: true naive CD4+ T cells. These receptors were collected from a man younger than 30 with type 1 diabetes.

The genes are TRBV6-5 and TRBJ2-1; 10 positions match TRBD2. The CDR3 is 15 residues long. Germline V gives CDR1 MNHEY, CDR2 SVGAGI. Germline trimming cut 6 bases from V and 10 bases from J; bases unmatched to any gene: 12. The CDR3 DNA reads TGTGCCAGCAGGCTACCGGGACTAGCGATAAACGAGCAGTTCTTC. Protein sequence: CASRLPGLAINEQFF.

This clone has only a few counts. This chain links TRBV28 with TRBJ2-7; D gene uncertain. Germline CDR1 and CDR2: MDHEN and SYDVKM. The germline V and J ends were trimmed by 6 bases and 4 bases, with 13 bases remaining between them. The CDR3 spans 13 residues. Written as DNA, the CDR3 is TGTGCCAGCAGACTCATTGCCGGGTACGAGCAGTACTTC. This encodes CASRLIAGYEQYF.

This chain links TRBV28 with TRBJ2-1; D not certain. Germline V gives CDR1 MDHEN, CDR2 SYDVKM. This CDR3 has 12 amino acids. V was cut by 5 bases and J by 12 bases, with 14 bases left in between. The CDR3 region has the DNA TGTGCCAGCAGTCTAAATTACCAAGGGCAGTTCTTC. Translated: CASSLNYQGQFF. The full variable domain, completed using reference TRBV28 and TRBJ2-1, is DVKVTQSSRYLVKRTGEKVFLECVQDMDHENMFWYRQDPGLGLRLIYFSYDVKMKEKGDIPEGYSVSREKKERFSLILESASTNQTSMYLCASSLNYQGQFFGPGTRLTVL.

The genes are TRBV6-5 and TRBJ1-2; weak D call: TRBD1 (5 bases). This CDR3 is built from 14 residues. Germline V CDR1 and CDR2: MNHEY, SVGAGI. V gave up 8 bases and J gave up 1 base, with 14 bases separating them. CDR3 loop: CASARPGGNYGYTF. The CDR3 bases are TGTGCCAGCGCTAGGCCTGGGGGTAACTATGGCTACACCTTC.

The chain couples TRBV11-2 to TRBJ2-5; TRBD2 matches at 9 bases. This CDR3 is 16 amino acids long. The junction had 12 bases not matched to a gene; V was cut back by 5 bases and J by 5 bases. Per the germline V gene, CDR1 is SGHAT and CDR2 is FQNNGV. Here the CDR3 DNA reads TGTGCCAGCAGCCGCACCGTTAGCGGGAGTGGGGAGACCCAGTACTTC. It translates to CASSRTVSGSGETQYF.

The J gene is TRBJ2-1, the V gene TRBV4-1; possible D gene TRBD2, 5 bases. Germline loops: CDR1 MGHRA, CDR2 YSYEKL. V gave up 3 bases and J gave up 13 bases, with 13 bases separating them. This CDR3 has 12 amino acids. CDR3 nucleotide sequence: TGCGCCAGCAGCCAGCCCCGAGGGTTACAGTTCTTC. Encoded protein: CASSQPRGLQFF.

This clone was seen a few times. This chain joins TRBV27 and TRBJ2-1, with D perhaps matching TRBD2 (6 bases). The CDR3 consists of 18 residues. V was trimmed by 7 bases and J by 0 bases, leaving 22 bases between them. Per the germline V gene, CDR1 is MNHEY and CDR2 is SMNVEV (reference sequence). The CDR3 coding sequence is TGTGCCAGCAATTTGTTCTACCCCCGGGGGAGCTCCTACAATGAGCAGTTCTTC. Encoded protein: CASNLFYPRGSSYNEQFF.

V and J are TRBV9 and TRBJ2-1; 7 bases are shared with TRBD2. CDR1 is SGDLS and CDR2 is YYNGEE in the germline V gene. This CDR3 contains 17 residues. After removal of 3 bases from V and 8 bases from J, the junction contained 17 bases not matched to a gene. CDR3 coding DNA: TGTGCCAGCAGCGGCGAAAAGAGGGAGGGTGGGCGGCATGAGCAGTTCTTC. Translation gives CASSGEKREGGRHEQFF.

The CDR3 bases are TGCAGCGTGACTCAGGCCGCAGAGACCCAGTACTTC. It encodes CSVTQAAETQYF. The chain is built from TRBV29-1 and TRBJ2-5; D call uncertain. V was pared by 6 bases and J by 4 bases, with 12 bases between. The CDR3 extends over 12 amino acids. Germline CDR1 and CDR2: SQVTM and ANQGSEA. The full variable domain, rest sourced from reference TRBV29-1 and TRBJ2-5, is SAVISQKPSRDICQRGTSLTIQCQVDSQVTMMFWYRQQPGQSLTLIATANQGSEATYESGFVIDKFPISRPNLTFSTLTVSNMSPEDSSIYLCSVTQAAETQYFGPGTRLLVL.

The chain combines TRBV6-5 with TRBJ2-5; D not certain. Germline V CDR1 and CDR2: MNHEY, SVGAGI. V lost 6 bases and J lost 1, with 9 bases in between. The CDR3 is 13 residues long. CDR3 bases: TGTGCCAGCAGCCCTCTGGTCCAAGAGACCCAGTACTTC. Its translation is CASSPLVQETQYF.

The table lists this clone with a few counts. The chain recombines TRBV18 with TRBJ2-7; tentatively, D is TRBD1 (6 bases). Trimming removed 4 bases at V and 3 bases at J, with 10 bases between. CDR3 length: 13 residues. The germline CDR1 and CDR2 sequences are KGHSH and LQKENI. This CDR3 is CASSLTGYYEQYF. The CDR3 coding sequence is TGTGCCAGCTCACTGACAGGTTACTACGAGCAGTACTTC.

The gene calls are TRBV2 and TRBJ1-1, with D perhaps matching TRBD1 (5 bases). V shed 7 bases and J shed 1 base, with 7 bases lying between them. Germline lookup yields CDR1 SNHLY and CDR2 FYNNEI. The length of the CDR3 is 12 residues. The CDR3 DNA reads as TGTGCCAGCACTGGACAGAACACTGAAGCTTTCTTT. The encoded protein is CASTGQNTEAFF.

This clone has only a few counts. This chain links TRBV7-2 with TRBJ2-3; D is undetermined. V lost 1 base to trimming and J lost 6 bases, with 8 bases between them. CDR1 is SGHTA and CDR2 is FQGNSA in the germline V gene. The CDR3 spans 13 residues. The CDR3 nucleotides read TGTGCCAGCAGCTTAGAAGTTACCGATACGCAGTATTTT. Translating gives CASSLEVTDTQYF.

The rearrangement links TRBV30 to TRBJ1-6; 10 positions agree with TRBD1. From germline, CDR1 is GTSNPN and CDR2 SVGIG (reference sequence). The CDR3 is 15 amino acids. Trimming took 7 bases from V and 0 from J; bases not matched to a gene: 3. The CDR3, as DNA: TGTGCCTCCCGGGACAGGGGCTCCTATAATTCACCCCTCCACTTT. This gives the protein CASRDRGSYNSPLHF.

This clone appeared a few times. V usage is TRBV7-9 and J usage is TRBJ2-2; no clear D gene. This CDR3 region has 13 residues. Trimming left V 4 bases short and J 6 bases short, with 9 bases between. Per germline, CDR1 SEHNR and CDR2 FQNEAQ (reference sequence). CDR3 loop: CASSSIAAGELFF. The DNA for the CDR3 is TGTGCCAGCAGCTCCATTGCAGCCGGGGAGCTGTTTTTT. Full variable domain (remainder filled in from reference TRBV7-9 and TRBJ2-2): DTGVSQNPRHKITKRGQNVTFRCDPISEHNRLYWYRQTLGQGPEFLTYFQNEAQLEKSRLLSDRFSAERPKGSFSTLEIQRTEQGDSAMYLCASSSIAAGELFFGEGSRLTVL.

This clone turned up a few times. The V call is TRBV28, the J call TRBJ2-7; TRBD1 might be the D (5 bases). The CDR3 has 12 amino acids. Germline V CDR1 and CDR2: MDHEN, SYDVKM. With 3 bases removed from V and 6 bases from J, the gap between germline ends came to 9 bases. The CDR3 sequence: CASSLTEFEQYF. DNA of the CDR3: TGTGCCAGCAGTTTGACAGAGTTCGAGCAGTACTTC.

The genes are TRBV30 and TRBJ2-7, with TRBD1 identical over 10 bases. The CDR3 loop spans 14 amino acids. Trimming at V came to 3 bases and at J to 6 bases, leaving 8 bases not matched to a gene. Germline V CDR1 and CDR2: GTSNPN, SVGIG (reference sequence). CDR3 protein: CAWRGGQGYGEQYF. CDR3 DNA sequence: TGTGCCTGGAGAGGGGGACAGGGGTATGGCGAGCAGTACTTC.

This clone was recorded a few times. In DNA, the CDR3 is TGTGCCAGCAGCTTAAGTCGTAGTGAGAGGGGGCACACCGGGGAGCTGTTTTTT. Residues: CASSLSRSERGHTGELFF. This chain uses TRBV11-1 with TRBJ2-2, with 7 bases matching TRBD1. The CDR3 has 18 amino acids. V was pared by 2 bases and J by 3 bases, with 12 bases of the junction left unmatched. Germline V gene lookup returns CDR1 SGHAT and CDR2 FQDESV (reference sequence). Full variable domain (remainder filled in from reference TRBV11-1 and TRBJ2-2): EAEVAQSPRYKITEKSQAVAFWCDPISGHATLYWYRQILGQGPELLVQFQDESVVDDSQLPKDRFSAERLKGVDSTLKIQPAELGDSAMYLCASSLSRSERGHTGELFFGEGSRLTVL.

This rearrangement joins TRBV11-2 to TRBJ2-2; D is possibly TRBD2 (6 bases). CDR3 length: 15 residues. Germline assignment: CDR1 SGHAT and CDR2 FQNNGV. V was cut by 5 bases and J by 0 bases, with 10 bases left in between. The CDR3 region is CASSAGLTNTGELFF. DNA for the CDR3: TGTGCCAGCAGCGCGGGACTTACGAACACCGGGGAGCTGTTTTTT.

The V gene is TRBV2, the J gene TRBJ1-2; perhaps TRBD1 as D (5 bases). CDR3 length equals 12 residues. The V and J ends lost 8 bases and 8 bases respectively, with 15 bases between them. From germline, CDR1 is SNHLY and CDR2 FYNNEI. CDR3 in amino acids: CASRQGPSGYTF. The CDR3 bases are TGTGCCAGCCGCCAGGGACCGTCGGGCTACACCTTC.

The CDR3 nucleotides are TGTGCCAGCAGCTTATGGTTTGACGAGCAGTACTTC. This gives the protein CASSLWFDEQYF. The V and J genes are TRBV11-2 and TRBJ2-7; D uncertain. Germline V gene sequence: CDR1 SGHAT, CDR2 FQNNGV. Trimming stripped 2 bases from V and 5 bases from J, with 7 bases between. The CDR3 runs 12 residues.

This clone appeared a few times. This chain connects TRBV30 to TRBJ1-4; tentatively, D is TRBD1 (6 bases). The CDR3 length is 14 residues. Germline V CDR1 and CDR2: GTSNPN, SVGIG (reference sequence). The V end was cut by 2 bases, the J end by 3 bases, with 10 bases between. CDR3 coding DNA: TGTGCCTGGAGTCCCCCAGGGGCTAATGAAAAACTGTTTTTT. Encoded protein: CAWSPPGANEKLFF.

The chain employs TRBV18 and TRBJ2-5; no definite D call. The CDR3 covers 15 residues. V lost 1 base, J lost 4 bases, and 13 bases lay in between. The germline V gene has CDR1 KGHSH and CDR2 LQKENI. The CDR3 DNA follows: TGTGCCAGCTCACCACGACTCCCCTTGGGAGAGACCCAGTACTTC. Translated, it gives CASSPRLPLGETQYF.

This chain links TRBV5-1 with TRBJ2-2, with no clear D. Trimming left V 0 bases short and J 6 bases short, with 15 bases between. The CDR3 totals 16 residues. Germline V gives CDR1 SGHRS, CDR2 YFSETQ. CDR3 loop: CASSLGGSWSPGELFF. The CDR3 DNA reads as TGCGCCAGCAGCTTGGGTGGCAGTTGGTCTCCCGGGGAGCTGTTTTTT.

The rearrangement uses TRBV4-1 and TRBJ1-2, with D maybe TRBD1 (6 bases). V shed 0 bases and J shed 4 bases, with 18 bases lying between them. The V gene's germline CDR1 is MGHRA and CDR2 YSYEKL. This CDR3 contains 17 residues. CDR3 sequence: CASSQDLGGRWRYGYTF. The CDR3 coding sequence is TGCGCCAGCAGCCAAGACTTGGGGGGGCGTTGGCGCTATGGCTACACCTTC.

The sample holds a few counts of this clone. The V call is TRBV7-2, the J call TRBJ1-5, with D perhaps matching TRBD1 (5 bases). This CDR3 is built from 14 residues. The germline V and J ends were trimmed by 1 base and 2 bases, with 6 bases remaining between them. Germline CDR1 and CDR2: SGHTA and FQGNSA. The CDR3 DNA follows: TGTGCCAGCAGCTTAGTACAGGGCAATCAGCCCCAGCATTTT. Translation gives CASSLVQGNQPQHF.

To note about this clone: The same CDR3 is also encoded by other DNA sequences in this sample. This chain links TRBV28 with TRBJ2-7; D gene ambiguous. V was cut by 3 bases and J by 1 base, with 4 bases left in between. The CDR3 covers 12 residues. Per the germline V gene, CDR1 is MDHEN and CDR2 is SYDVKM. The CDR3 DNA follows: TGTGCCAGCAGTTTGGTGTCCTACGAGCAGTACTTC. Translation gives CASSLVSYEQYF.

This clone was seen a few times. The CDR3: CASSLQGVTGELFF. CDR3 coding DNA: TGTGCCAGCAGCCTACAGGGGGTCACCGGGGAGCTGTTTTTT. This chain links TRBV9 with TRBJ2-2; 8 bases fit TRBD1. Germline CDR1 reads SGDLS; CDR2 reads YYNGEE. This CDR3 region has 14 residues. The V and J ends lost 4 bases and 4 bases, in that order; junction bases with no gene match: 3.

This clone was counted a few times. The chain couples TRBV19 to TRBJ2-2; D is unresolved. Germline assignment: CDR1 LNHDA and CDR2 SQIVND (reference sequence). V shed 4 bases and J shed 2 bases, with 8 bases lying between them. The CDR3 has 14 residues. The CDR3 region is CASSRMRNTGELFF. CDR3 coding DNA: TGTGCCAGTAGTAGAATGCGCAACACCGGGGAGCTGTTTTTT.

This clone was seen only a few times. This sequence joins TRBV15 and TRBJ1-1, with TRBD1 matching over 10 bases. J gave up 10 bases and V 3 bases, and 5 bases lay outside the gene matches. This CDR3 has 13 amino acids. The V gene's germline CDR1 is LNHNV and CDR2 YYDKDF (reference sequence). This chain's CDR3 is CATSRTGGASAFF. The CDR3 DNA reads as TGTGCCACCAGCAGGACAGGGGGCGCGTCAGCTTTCTTT.